The sequence of this T cell receptor (beta chain) was determined in a study of blood T cell repertoires in COVID-19. Study-wide background: Researchers got acute and convalescent COVID-19 samples from the United States, Italy and Spain. Nucleic acid was either cDNA or gDNA, and it came from T cells, B-cell-depleted T cells, or PBMCs.

Original methodology: Reference gene primer amplification in the assay estimated nucleated cell counts. Using immunoSEQ multiplex PCR, the repertoire was profiled, and TCRdb retains in-frame clones only, with some absent. The V and J calls and the clone size are those of that table, but D and trimming were determined from the DNA. This sample has 55,000 to 80,000 clones; more than 85% occur once, and the top ten carry 0.9% to 1.2%. In its sample, this clone was seen a few times. This sequence was found in a man between 65 and 79 years old with acute or convalescent COVID-19. Material for sequencing was peripheral blood.

CDR3 nucleotides: TGCGCCAGCAGGCCCGATGGACTAGCTCCCGGGGAGCTGTTTTTT. Encoded protein: CASRPDGLAPGELFF. This chain links TRBV5-1 with TRBJ2-2; 8 bases map to TRBD2. Germline V CDR1 and CDR2: SGHRS, YFSETQ. Trimming took 5 bases from V and 6 from J; bases not matched to a gene: 9. This CDR3 comprises 15 residues.